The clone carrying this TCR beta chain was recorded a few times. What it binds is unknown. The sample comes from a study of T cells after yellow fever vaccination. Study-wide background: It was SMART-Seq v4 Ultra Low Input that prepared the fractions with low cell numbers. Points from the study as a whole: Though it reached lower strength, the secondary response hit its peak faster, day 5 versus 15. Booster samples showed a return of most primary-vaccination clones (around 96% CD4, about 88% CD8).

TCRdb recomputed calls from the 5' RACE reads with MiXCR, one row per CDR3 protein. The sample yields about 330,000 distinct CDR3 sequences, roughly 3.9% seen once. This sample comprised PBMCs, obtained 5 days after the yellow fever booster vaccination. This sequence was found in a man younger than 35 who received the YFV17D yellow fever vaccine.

CDR3 sequence reads: CASSPQSTGGEKLFF. The DNA for the CDR3 is TGTGCCAGTAGCCCCCAAAGTACAGGCGGGGAAAAACTGTTTTTT. The chain carries TRBV19 and TRBJ1-4; D might be TRBD1 (5 bases). The CDR3 sequence is 15 residues long. V was cut by 6 bases and J by 8 bases, with 19 bases left in between. The germline V gene has CDR1 LNHDA and CDR2 SQIVND (reference sequence).